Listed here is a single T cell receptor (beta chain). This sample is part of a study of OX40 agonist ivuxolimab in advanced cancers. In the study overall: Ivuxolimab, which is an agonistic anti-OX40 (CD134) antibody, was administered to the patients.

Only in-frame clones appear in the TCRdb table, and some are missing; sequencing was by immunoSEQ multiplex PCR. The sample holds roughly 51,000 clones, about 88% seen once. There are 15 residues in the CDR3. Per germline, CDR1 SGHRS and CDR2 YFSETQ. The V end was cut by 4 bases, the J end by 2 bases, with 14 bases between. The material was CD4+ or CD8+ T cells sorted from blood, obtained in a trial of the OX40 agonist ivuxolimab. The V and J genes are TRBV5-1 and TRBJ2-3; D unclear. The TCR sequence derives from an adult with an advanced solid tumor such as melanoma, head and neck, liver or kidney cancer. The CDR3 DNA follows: TGCGCCAGCAGCCTAGGCCCTACAACCACAGATACGCAGTATTTT. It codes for CASSLGPTTTDTQYF. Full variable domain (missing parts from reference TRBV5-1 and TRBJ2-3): KAGVTQTPRYLIKTRGQQVTLSCSPISGHRSVSWYQQTPGQGLQFLFEYFSETQRNKGNFPGRFSGRQFSNSRSEMNVSTLELGDSALYLCASSLGPTTTDTQYFGPGTRLTVL.